This TCR beta chain was recovered during a study of vaccination and CD4 T cells after COVID-19. On the study more broadly: Nasal swab PCR had shown SARS-CoV-2 positivity in the convalescent patients (roughly 10 mild cases, one severe case).

CD4+ T cells that had been cultured provided DNA sequenced with the Oncomine TCR Beta short-read assay. From cultured CD4+ T cells, genomic DNA was extracted. TCRdb re-called the PCR reads through MiXCR, storing one row per CDR3 protein. The sample has about 13,000 distinct CDR3 sequences, about 50% seen once. This sample's treatment: roughly 11-day PBMC culture with coronavirus spike peptide pools or control peptides (ViraFEST assay). First, ViraFEST expanded antigen-specific T cells with peptide pools, and next it sequenced the TCRs. PBMC cultures, at under 2.5 million cells per well, received 8.5 to 10 IU/ml IL-2 and about 10 ug/ml peptide pools. Comments on this clonotype: Its antigen remains unknown.

The germline CDR1 and CDR2 sequences are KGHSH and LQKENI. This CDR3 comprises 16 residues. V was shortened by 3 bases and J by 0 bases, with 12 bases between the two germline ends. The receptor was derived from a human donor who had recovered from COVID-19. The material sequenced was CD4+ T cells from blood, cultured in vitro. This chain links TRBV18 with TRBJ1-5; maybe TRBD1 (5 bases). CDR3 sequence (DNA): TGTGCCAGCTCACCTGTGACAGCTTATAGCAATCAGCCCCAGCATTTT. Its protein is CASSPVTAYSNQPQHF.